This record concerns one T cell receptor beta chain sequence. Its cognate antigen is unknown. Some clones are missing from TCRdb's copy, which holds only in-frame ones; the method was immunoSEQ multiplex PCR. Seen here are 130,000 to 150,000 clones, around 90% observed once, and the top ten hold roughly 0.19%. The data stem from a study of graft-versus-host responses after intestinal transplantation. Study overall: Anti-thymocyte globulin served as induction for all recipients, who then took tacrolimus and steroids for about 3 years.

The CDR3 length is 15 residues. V lost 3 bases, J lost 2 bases, and 14 bases lay in between. CDR1 is MDHEN, CDR2 SYDVKM, per germline. Study-wide results and caveats: The study found high graft-versus-host to host-versus-graft clonal ratios in allografts of patients with graft-donor T cell macrochimerism.

This receptor was obtained from a human donor who received an intestinal transplant. This chain links TRBV28 with TRBJ2-7, with D perhaps being TRBD1 or TRBD2 (5 bases each). The sample in question was unstimulated CD4+ T cells sorted from spleen or lymph node cells, obtained before intestinal transplant. CDR3 DNA sequence: TGTGCCAGCAGTTTTCGGGGTACAGGCCCCTACGAGCAGTACTTC. It encodes CASSFRGTGPYEQYF.